Given below is one TCR beta chain in context. These data originate in a study of blood T cell repertoires in COVID-19. Original processing notes: Nucleated cell counts were estimated from reference gene primer amplification. Assay: immunoSEQ multiplex PCR; the TCRdb copy retains only in-frame clones and omits some. That table furnishes V, J and clone size, whereas the DNA furnished D and trimming. The sample consists of fewer than 150,000 clones, about nine tenths of them appearing once. In germline, CDR1 is MNHEY, CDR2 SVGAGI. There are 14 residues in the CDR3. After removal of 5 bases from V and 3 bases from J, the junction contained 4 bases not matched to a gene.

The genes are TRBV6-5 and TRBJ1-3, with 7 bases identical to TRBD1. This clonotype originated in a woman aged 65 to 85 with acute or convalescent COVID-19. Sequences were obtained from peripheral blood. The CDR3: CASSPTGIGNTIYF. CDR3 nucleotides: TGTGCCAGCAGTCCGACAGGGATTGGAAACACCATATATTTT.